The 4 T cell receptor beta chains in this list originate from one sample, sequenced in a study of CD8+CD57+ T cells in acquired aplastic anemia. TCR beta VDJ and CDR3 were profiled, and genomic DNA was the template. TCRdb processed the reads anew with MiXCR; each CDR3 protein has one entry. The sample carries over 150,000 distinct CDR3 sequences, roughly half recorded once. The sample comprised sorted CD4+, CD8+, or CD8+CD57+ T cells (not recorded which) from PBMCs. The origin of the receptors is a human donor in good health, serving as a control.

This clonotype showed up many times. This rearrangement joins TRBV7-9 to TRBJ2-1, with D possibly TRBD2 on 6 matching bases. CDR3 length: 21 amino acids. The V and J ends lost 1 base and 0 bases respectively, with 25 bases between them. CDR1 and CDR2 from the germline V gene are SEHNR and FQNEAQ (reference sequence). The CDR3 DNA reads as TGTGCCAGCAGCTTAGTTGTCGGGCTAACTAGCCCTACGAACTCCTACAATGAGCAGTTCTTC. Its translation: CASSLVVGLTSPTNSYNEQFF. The whole variable domain, filled in from reference TRBV7-9 and TRBJ2-1, reads DTGVSQNPRHKITKRGQNVTFRCDPISEHNRLYWYRQTLGQGPEFLTYFQNEAQLEKSRLLSDRFSAERPKGSFSTLEIQRTEQGDSAMYLCASSLVVGLTSPTNSYNEQFFGPGTRLTVL.

The sample holds a few counts of this clonotype. The rearrangement uses TRBV5-6 and TRBJ2-5; no clear D. The CDR3 length is 9 residues. CDR1 is SGHDT and CDR2 is YYEEEE in the germline V gene. Trimming removed 4 bases at V and 11 bases at J, with 6 bases between. The CDR3 loop reads CASSIGQYF. The CDR3 coding sequence is TGTGCCAGCAGCATCGGACAGTACTTC.

This clonotype has only one observation. The V and J genes are TRBV10-2 and TRBJ2-7; 9 positions agree with TRBD1. This CDR3 has 14 amino acids. Germline values: CDR1 WSHSY, CDR2 SAAADI. The V and J ends lost 7 bases and 9 bases, in that order; junction bases with no gene match: 13. For the CDR3, the DNA is TGCGCCAGCAACGCCGGGACAGGGATTCACGGGCAGTACTTC. This gives the protein CASNAGTGIHGQYF.

V gene TRBV7-2 combines with J gene TRBJ2-7, with no clear D. This CDR3 is 13 amino acids long. The V end was cut by 4 bases, the J end by 3 bases, with 10 bases between. CDR1 and CDR2 (germline): SGHTA, FQGNSA. CDR3 coding DNA: TGTGCCAGCAGCTCGAACCCCCTCTACGAGCAGTACTTC. Translation gives CASSSNPLYEQYF.